What follows is one T cell receptor (beta chain) and its context. Its antigen remains unknown. This sample was included in a study of cytomegalovirus exposure and HLA in healthy donors. On the study more broadly: The same platform used for the approximately 670 first-cohort repertoires was also used for the 90 to 150 validation repertoires, as a later analysis reported. Study-level findings and limits: Researchers counted approximately 160 TCR beta chains as cytomegalovirus-associated. In vitro work confirmed that a few CMV-associated chains recognize CMV antigens.

Germline CDR1 reads SNHLY; CDR2 reads FYNNEI. This CDR3 comprises 14 residues. V lost 8 bases and J 0 bases, leaving 13 bases between the germline ends. The donors were members of the roughly 120-subject validation cohort (separate from the approximately 670-subject first cohort). Here immunoSEQ multiplex PCR was the method, and the copy in TCRdb shows in-frame clones only, minus some. The data contain approximately 81,000 clones, more than 85% of them singletons. The receptor was derived from a man younger than 30 in good health and CMV-seronegative. The V call is TRBV2, the J call TRBJ1-1, with D possibly matching TRBD1 (5 bases). Material for sequencing was PBMCs. The CDR3: CASGEGQVNTEAFF. CDR3 nucleotides: TGTGCCAGCGGGGAGGGGCAGGTGAACACTGAAGCTTTCTTT.